A selection of T cell receptor beta chains follows, all from one sample in a study of shared clonotypes between healthy human individuals. The data were produced by immunoSEQ multiplex PCR, yet TCRdb's version contains in-frame clones alone and is incomplete. The table includes 2 million to 2.5 million clones, 80% to 95% detected once. Sample: naive CD4+ T cells from PBMCs. All receptors derive from a man between 18 and 29 years old in good health. Some clones in this sample may be carry-over from other donors' samples. Each CDR3 is given with its conserved first and last residue. A D gene is named only where the DNA matches it firmly. For some rows the clone size is stated as once, few or many, or as a class when expanded; others skip it.

j_call clone_size v_call d_call cdr3_nt cdr3_aa
TRBJ1-1 NA TRBV4-1 TRBD1 TGCGCCAGCAGCCACTCGGGACAGCTGAACACTGAAGCTTTCTTT CASSHSGQLNTEAFF
TRBJ2-3 NA TRBV28 TRBD2 TGTGCCAGCAGGCCCCGAGGCGGGAGAGCAGGAGATACGCAGTATTTT CASRPRGGRAGDTQYF
TRBJ2-7 NA TRBV4-3 TRBD2 TGCGCCAGCAGCACCGGGACTAGCGGGAGCTCCTACGAGCAGTACTTC CASSTGTSGSSYEQYF
TRBJ2-3 NA TRBV19 NA TGTGCCAGTAGTATCGAGGGCACAGATACGCAGTATTTT CASSIEGTDTQYF
TRBJ2-6 NA TRBV14 NA TGTGCCAGCAGAGACTCTGGGGCCAACGTCCTGACTTTC CASRDSGANVLTF
TRBJ2-1 NA TRBV9 NA TGTGCCAGCAGCGTAGCCCTCTACAATGAGCAGTTCTTC CASSVALYNEQFF
TRBJ1-4 NA TRBV6-1 NA TGTGCCAGCAGTGACCCCGGACTGAATGAAAAACTGTTTTTT CASSDPGLNEKLFF
TRBJ2-1 NA TRBV4-1 TRBD2 TGCGCCAGCAGCCAAGCCCGAGGGACTAGCGGGAGGGCCCTCGGTGGAGATGAGCAGTTCTTC CASSQARGTSGRALGGDEQFF
TRBJ2-1 NA TRBV5-1 NA TGCGCCAGCAGCTCAATGACCCAAGGGGCGAACAATGAGCAGTTCTTC CASSSMTQGANNEQFF
TRBJ1-1 NA TRBV6-1 NA TGTGCCAGCAGTGAAGCGCAGTGGAAGAACACTGAAGCTTTCTTT CASSEAQWKNTEAFF
TRBJ2-6 NA TRBV9 NA TGTGCCAGCAGGAGGGGTACGACCTCTGGGGCCAACGTCCTGACTTTC CASRRGTTSGANVLTF
TRBJ2-7 NA TRBV11-1 NA TGTGCCAGCAGCTTAGAGGGCCTGGAGCGGCAGTACTTC CASSLEGLERQYF
TRBJ2-3 NA TRBV6-5 NA TGTGCCAGCAGTCCTCTTGGGGTAGGCACAGATACGCAGTATTTT CASSPLGVGTDTQYF
TRBJ2-7 NA TRBV10-1 TRBD1 TGCGCCAGCAGTGAGTCCGGGACAGGGCCCCGCGAGCAGTACTTC CASSESGTGPREQYF
TRBJ1-2 NA TRBV5-4 NA TGTGCCAGCAGCTTGGTATCGTACGGAATTGAAGGCTACACCTTC CASSLVSYGIEGYTF
TRBJ1-1 few TRBV5-1 NA TGCGCCAGCAGCAAGGGACAAAGAAACACTGAAGCTTTCTTT CASSKGQRNTEAFF
TRBJ1-5 NA TRBV28 NA TGTGCCAGCAGTGCGACAGATCAGCCCCAGCATTTT CASSATDQPQHF
TRBJ2-5 NA TRBV5-1 TRBD2 TGCGCCAGCAGCTTGGCGGGAGGGAGGGAGACCCAGTACTTC CASSLAGGRETQYF
TRBJ2-1 NA TRBV25-1 TRBD2 TGTGCCAGCAGTGAATATTGGGTACGGGGGGACAATGAGCAGTTCTTC CASSEYWVRGDNEQFF
TRBJ1-2 NA TRBV29-1 NA TGCAGCGTTGCGAGACATTCGAACTATGGCTACACCTTC CSVARHSNYGYTF
TRBJ2-7 NA TRBV7-9 NA TGTGCCAGCAGCTTTAGTCCGGTCGAGCAGTACTTC CASSFSPVEQYF
TRBJ2-2 NA TRBV6-5 NA TGTGCCAGCAGTTACCTGGGCGGGGAGCTGTTTTTT CASSYLGGELFF
TRBJ2-3 NA TRBV7-8 TRBD1 TGTGCCAGCAGCTTAGTGACAGGGTGGACAGATACGCAGTATTTT CASSLVTGWTDTQYF
TRBJ2-2 NA TRBV14 TRBD1 TGTGCCAGCAGCCACCTTCGGAGAGGGACAGGGATAACCGGGGAGCTGTTTTTT CASSHLRRGTGITGELFF
TRBJ2-3 NA TRBV18 TRBD2 TGTGCCAGCTCACCGACCCGGACTAGCGGGAGATTAGGGTTCCCAGATACGCAGTATTTT CASSPTRTSGRLGFPDTQYF
TRBJ2-3 NA TRBV9 NA TGTGCCAGCAGCCCTCGGGTCCGAGCAGCGGGCACAGATACGCAGTATTTT CASSPRVRAAGTDTQYF
TRBJ2-1 NA TRBV7-2 NA TGTGCCAGCAGCTGGCGCCGGGTAACAAAATCGTACAATGAGCAGTTCTTC CASSWRRVTKSYNEQFF
TRBJ1-5 NA TRBV19 NA TGTGCCAGTAGCATGACATGGGTCGGGGATCAGCCCCAGCATTTT CASSMTWVGDQPQHF
TRBJ1-4 NA TRBV4-2 NA TGTGCCAGCAGCCAAGAATCAGGGTATAATGAAAAACTGTTTTTT CASSQESGYNEKLFF
TRBJ2-7 NA TRBV27 NA TGTGCCAGCAGTTCGGGACTGTTCTACGAGCAGTACTTC CASSSGLFYEQYF
TRBJ2-2 once TRBV5-1 NA TGCGCCAGCAGCTTGGCCGGAATCGTTAACACCGGGGAGCTGTTTTTT CASSLAGIVNTGELFF
TRBJ2-7 NA TRBV15 NA TGTGCCACCAGCAGAGGACGTAGGGGCTACGAGCAGTACTTC CATSRGRRGYEQYF
TRBJ1-1 NA TRBV5-4 NA TGTGCCAGCAGCATACGGAGCTGGACTGAAGCTTTCTTT CASSIRSWTEAFF
TRBJ2-5 once TRBV10-2 TRBD1 TGCGCCAGCAGTGAACTGTGGACAGGGGAAGAGACCCAGTACTTC CASSELWTGEETQYF
TRBJ1-2 NA TRBV7-9 NA TGTGCCAGCAGCTTATCCGGGGGAGGCGGCTACACCTTC CASSLSGGGGYTF
TRBJ1-3 NA TRBV7-6 NA TGTGCCAGCAGCTTAGATGGAATTGTTGGGGTTTTCTCTGGAAACACCATATATTTT CASSLDGIVGVFSGNTIYF
TRBJ1-5 NA TRBV28 NA TGTGCGGTCCTTGGTGTCAATCAGCCCCAGCATTTT CAVLGVNQPQHF
TRBJ1-5 NA TRBV6-6 NA TGTGCCAGCAGTCCCGACCGACAGGACCAGCCCCAGCATTTT CASSPDRQDQPQHF
TRBJ2-2 NA TRBV5-5 NA TGTGCCAGCAGCAATCGATTCTTCAGGGTCTCCGGGGAGCTGTTTTTT CASSNRFFRVSGELFF
TRBJ2-1 NA TRBV30 TRBD2 TGTGCCTGGAGTTGGGGTAGCGGGAGGCTAAGCTCCTACAATGAGCAGTTCTTC CAWSWGSGRLSSYNEQFF
TRBJ1-2 NA TRBV18 TRBD1 TGTGCCAGCTCACAGGGGACAGGGATGGTCTATGGCTACACCTTC CASSQGTGMVYGYTF
TRBJ2-3 NA TRBV30 NA TGTGCCTGGAGTGTACGCCAGGGCGCAGATACGCAGTATTTT CAWSVRQGADTQYF
TRBJ2-7 NA TRBV28 TRBD1 TGTGCCAGCAGCCCACCCCAAACAGGGGAACCCTACGAGCAGTACTTC CASSPPQTGEPYEQYF
TRBJ2-7 NA TRBV5-6 NA TGTGCCAGCAGCGTGGCACAGACCTACGAGCAGTACTTC CASSVAQTYEQYF
TRBJ2-5 NA TRBV30 TRBD2 TGTGCCTGGAGTGTCAGACTAGCGGGAGGAGAGACCCAGTACTTC CAWSVRLAGGETQYF
TRBJ2-1 NA TRBV5-1 NA TGCGCCAGCAGCTTGGTACCGGGAGTTAATGAGCAGTTCTTC CASSLVPGVNEQFF
TRBJ2-5 NA TRBV7-2 TRBD2 TGTGCCAGCAGCTTTAGCGGGAGTGGGGAGACCCAGTACTTC CASSFSGSGETQYF
TRBJ1-4 NA TRBV27 NA TGTGCCAGCAGTTTAGCCCGAAGGGACGGTGAAAAACTGTTTTTT CASSLARRDGEKLFF
TRBJ2-1 NA TRBV9 TRBD2 TGTGCCAGCAGCGTAGAGGGACTAGCTCCCAATGAGCAGTTCTTC CASSVEGLAPNEQFF
TRBJ1-6 NA TRBV11-2 NA TGTGCCAGCAGCACCCCAAAGGGGCGAGGATCACCCCTCCACTTT CASSTPKGRGSPLHF
TRBJ2-3 NA TRBV7-9 TRBD2 TGTGCCAGCAGCTCATTAGCGGGAGGCCGTACTAGCACAGATACGCAGTATTTT CASSSLAGGRTSTDTQYF
TRBJ1-4 NA TRBV29-1 NA TGCAGCGTTGAAGTCGCGCCTGGGGGTGAAAAACTGTTTTTT CSVEVAPGGEKLFF
TRBJ1-1 NA TRBV11-2 TRBD1 TGTGCCAGCAGCTTACAGGGGGACACTGAAGCTTTCTTT CASSLQGDTEAFF
TRBJ2-6 few TRBV11-2 TRBD1 TGTGCCAGCAGCTTTTACAGGGGAATCCGCTCTGGGGCCAACGTCCTGACTTTC CASSFYRGIRSGANVLTF
TRBJ1-5 NA TRBV6-5 NA TGTGCCAGCAGCCCCGACAGCATCAATCAGCCCCAGCATTTT CASSPDSINQPQHF